The T cell receptor beta chain under discussion was sequenced for a study of neurological immune-mediated disorders. This clonotype occurred many times. Its cognate antigen is unknown. CDR3 size: 13 residues. Germline CDR1 is SGHRS and CDR2 is YFSETQ. Between the trimmed V and J ends, which lost 4 bases and 8 bases, there was a span of 14 bases. By 5'RACE with 10-nucleotide random UMIs, the cDNA was made. From the 5' RACE reads, TCRdb called clonotypes with MiXCR, one entry per CDR3 protein. Found here are around 56,000 distinct CDR3 sequences, less than 25% of them singletons; the top ten hold about 4.5%. The study, taken as a whole, reports: The expanded clones of different subjects shared no CDR3 amino acid sequences (suggesting private repertoires in all groups). HTLV-1-associated myelopathy had the most TCR clonal expansion, whereas multiple sclerosis had the least (lower than in healthy controls).

Time point indicated: technical triplicate 2. The unsorted libraries originated from 2 million PBMCs that had been stored at -80 C. The chain carries TRBV5-1 and TRBJ2-3; tentative D call: TRBD2 (5 bases). Sequenced sample: PBMCs. This receptor was identified in a man aged 55 to 70 with HTLV-1-associated myelopathy (HAM/TSP). The CDR3 bases are TGCGCCAGCAGCCAAAGCGGCCCCGGTACGCAGTATTTT. It codes for CASSQSGPGTQYF.